The T cell receptor (beta chain) described here comes from a study of blood T cell repertoires in COVID-19. Per germline, CDR1 MNHEY and CDR2 SVGEGT. J gave up 5 bases and V 4 bases, and 9 bases lay outside the gene matches. The CDR3 contains 15 residues. In the authors' workflow: Amplification of reference gene primers was used by the study to estimate nucleated cell counts. Data came from immunoSEQ multiplex PCR; TCRdb stores just in-frame clones and leaves some out. V and J calls and clone size come straight from that table; D and trimming were deduced from the DNA. The repertoire holds under 100,000 clones, with approximately 90% as singletons.

The source material was peripheral blood. The chain employs TRBV6-2 or TRBV6-3 and TRBJ2-7, with 9 positions matching TRBD1. This clonotype was obtained from a man aged 45-65 years with active COVID-19. CDR3: CASSSSPDRGNEQYF. The CDR3 bases are TGTGCCAGCAGTTCCTCCCCCGACAGGGGGAACGAGCAGTACTTC.